These 6 T cell receptor beta chains originate from one sample sequenced in a study of response to subunit inactivated influenza vaccine. One entry per CDR3 protein results from TCRdb running MiXCR on the RT-PCR reads. The sample lists 400,000 to 650,000 distinct CDR3 sequences; approximately 7.8% were seen once. The input for sequencing was PBMCs from blood, taken 23 to 25 months after vaccination. These receptors came from a man in his fifties or sixties who received an inactivated influenza vaccine.

The sample holds many counts of this clonotype. The chain couples TRBV6-1 to TRBJ2-2; unclear D gene. Per germline, CDR1 MNHNS and CDR2 SASEGT. CDR3 length: 12 residues. Between the trimmed V and J ends, which lost 7 bases and 3 bases, there was a span of 6 bases. This CDR3 reads CASIRDTGELFF. DNA of the CDR3: TGTGCCAGCATTCGGGACACCGGGGAGCTGTTTTTT.

The sample holds many counts of this clonotype. V is TRBV7-9 and J is TRBJ2-1, with TRBD2 matching over 11 bases. From germline, CDR1 is SEHNR and CDR2 FQNEAQ (reference sequence). The length of the CDR3 is 14 residues. The V gene end was trimmed by 4 bases and the J gene end by 6 bases; junction bases not matched to a gene: 2. CDR3 in amino acids: CASSYGLAGNEQFF. The CDR3 DNA reads TGTGCCAGCAGCTACGGACTAGCGGGCAATGAGCAGTTCTTC.

This sequence joins TRBV7-9 and TRBJ1-1, with TRBD1 as a possible D gene (5 bases). CDR1 and CDR2 (germline): SEHNR, FQNEAQ (reference sequence). Deletions cut 7 bases from V and 2 bases from J, with 11 bases between. The CDR3 is made up of 13 amino acids. CDR3 DNA sequence: TGTGCCAGCACTCTACAGGTAAACACTGAAGCTTTCTTT. This codes for CASTLQVNTEAFF.

This clonotype has a handful of counts. The chain couples TRBV11-1 to TRBJ2-7, with unresolved D. The CDR3 runs 17 residues. Germline lookup yields CDR1 SGHAT and CDR2 FQDESV (reference sequence). V dropped 4 bases and J dropped 1 base, with 20 bases sitting between them. DNA of the CDR3: TGTGCCAGCAGCTCCTCGAGAAAGGCGGACCCTTCCTACGAGCAGTACTTC. Its protein is CASSSSRKADPSYEQYF.

The sample holds a few counts of this clonotype. This rearrangement joins TRBV7-8 to TRBJ2-1; 12 nucleotides line up with TRBD2. V trimming: 5 bases; J trimming: 7 bases; junction bases outside the gene matches: 9. Germline V gene sequence: CDR1 SGHVS, CDR2 FQNEAQ. The CDR3 consists of 16 residues. The CDR3 reads CASSGNGLAGRNEQFF. CDR3 coding DNA: TGTGCCAGCAGCGGAAACGGACTAGCGGGAAGGAATGAGCAGTTCTTC.

In its sample, this clonotype was seen many times. The chain combines TRBV20-1 with TRBJ2-7; D might be TRBD1 (5 bases). The CDR3 spans 13 residues. Trimming left V 3 bases short and J 0 bases short, with 9 bases between. The germline CDR1 and CDR2 sequences are DFQATT and SNEGSKA (reference sequence). CDR3 in DNA: TGCAGTGCTAGTCAGGGAAGCTCCTACGAGCAGTACTTC. Translation gives CSASQGSSYEQYF.